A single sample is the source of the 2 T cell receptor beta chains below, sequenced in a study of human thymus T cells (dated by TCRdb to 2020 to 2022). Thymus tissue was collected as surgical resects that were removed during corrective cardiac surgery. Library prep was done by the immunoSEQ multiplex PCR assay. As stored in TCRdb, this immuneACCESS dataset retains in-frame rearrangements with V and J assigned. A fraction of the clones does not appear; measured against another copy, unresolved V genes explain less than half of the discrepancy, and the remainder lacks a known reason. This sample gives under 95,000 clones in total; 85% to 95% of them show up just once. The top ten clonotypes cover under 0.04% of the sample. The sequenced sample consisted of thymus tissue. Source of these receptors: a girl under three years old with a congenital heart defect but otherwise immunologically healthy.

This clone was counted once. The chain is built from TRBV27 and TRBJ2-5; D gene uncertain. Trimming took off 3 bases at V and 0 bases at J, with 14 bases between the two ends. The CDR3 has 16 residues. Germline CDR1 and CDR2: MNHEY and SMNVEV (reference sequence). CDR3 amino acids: CASSLSAMGHQETQYF. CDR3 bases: TGTGCCAGCAGTTTGTCGGCGATGGGCCACCAAGAGACCCAGTACTTC.

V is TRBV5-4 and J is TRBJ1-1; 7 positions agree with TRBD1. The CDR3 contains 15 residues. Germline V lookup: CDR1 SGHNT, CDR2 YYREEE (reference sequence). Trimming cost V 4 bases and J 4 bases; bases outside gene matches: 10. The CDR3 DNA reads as TGTGCCAGCAGCCGCATGACAGGGAGGGGCACTGAAGCTTTCTTT. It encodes CASSRMTGRGTEAFF.